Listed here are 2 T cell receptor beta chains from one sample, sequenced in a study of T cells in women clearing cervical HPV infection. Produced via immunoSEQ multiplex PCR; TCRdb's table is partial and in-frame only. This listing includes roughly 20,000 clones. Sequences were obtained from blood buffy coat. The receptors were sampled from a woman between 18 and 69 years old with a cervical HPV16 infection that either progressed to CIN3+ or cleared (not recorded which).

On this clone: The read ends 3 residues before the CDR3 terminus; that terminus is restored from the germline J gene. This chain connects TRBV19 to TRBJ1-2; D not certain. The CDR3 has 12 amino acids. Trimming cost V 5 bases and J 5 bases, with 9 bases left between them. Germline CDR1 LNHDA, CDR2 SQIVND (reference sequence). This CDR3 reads CASSETLYGYTF. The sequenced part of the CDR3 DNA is TGTGCCAGTAGTGAGACACTTTATGGC.

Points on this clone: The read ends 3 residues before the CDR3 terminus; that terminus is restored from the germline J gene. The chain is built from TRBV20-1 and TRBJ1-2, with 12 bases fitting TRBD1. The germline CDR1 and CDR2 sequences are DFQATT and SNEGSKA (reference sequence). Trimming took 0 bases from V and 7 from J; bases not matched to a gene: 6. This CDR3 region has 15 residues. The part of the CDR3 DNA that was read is TGCAGTGCTAGAGATCAGGGACAGGGGGCGCCTGGC. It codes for CSARDQGQGAPG. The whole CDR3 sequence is CSARDQGQGAPGYTF.